These 7 T cell receptor beta chains were sequenced from one sample in a study of T cell responses to AZD1222 COVID-19 vaccine. Measured with immunoSEQ multiplex PCR; TCRdb has only the in-frame clones, and not every one. The table includes roughly 250,000 clones, approximately 95% detected once. This sample comprised peripheral blood, obtained on day 0 of AZD1222 vaccination. Receptors originate from an adult in good health.

The chain couples TRBV28 to TRBJ2-4; D is possibly TRBD1 (6 bases). The CDR3 spans 17 residues. The germline CDR1 and CDR2 sequences are MDHEN and SYDVKM. V was clipped by 6 bases and J by 0 bases, with 18 bases between them. The CDR3: CASSDHHRVLAKNIQYF. The CDR3 DNA sequence: TGTGCCAGCAGCGACCATCACAGGGTCCTAGCCAAAAACATTCAGTACTTC.

This clone appeared a single time. This sequence joins TRBV7-8 and TRBJ1-4; D unclear. Trimming pared 4 bases from V and 10 bases from J, leaving 16 bases between. Germline V CDR1 and CDR2: SGHVS, FQNEAQ. The CDR3 contains 14 residues. CDR3 amino acids: CASSSAVRTPKLFF. CDR3 sequence (DNA): TGTGCCAGCAGCTCCGCCGTGCGGACCCCAAAACTGTTTTTT.

A note on this clone: Distinct nucleotide sequences in the sample also encode this CDR3. V is TRBV6-5 and J is TRBJ1-1; D not certain. The CDR3 totals 14 residues. The germline gives CDR1 MNHEY, CDR2 SVGAGI. The V end was cut by 5 bases, the J end by 1 base, with 11 bases between. CDR3 loop: CASSPRQTNTEAFF. The CDR3 region has the DNA TGTGCCAGCAGTCCCCGGCAGACGAACACTGAAGCTTTCTTT.

The chain couples TRBV2 to TRBJ1-2; D is unresolved. Germline V gives CDR1 SNHLY, CDR2 FYNNEI. Trimming left V 8 bases short and J 4 bases short, with 17 bases between. The CDR3 contains 14 residues. CDR3 coding DNA: TGTGCCAGCGGCCTAGATAGCCCGGCCTATGGCTACACCTTC. As protein: CASGLDSPAYGYTF. Together with reference TRBV2 and TRBJ1-2, the CDR3 gives the full variable domain: EPEVTQTPSHQVTQMGQEVILRCVPISNHLYFYWYRQILGQKVEFLVSFYNNEISEKSEIFDDQFSVERPDGSNFTLKIRSTKLEDSAMYFCASGLDSPAYGYTFGSGTRLTVV.

This chain connects TRBV12-3 or TRBV12-4 to TRBJ1-1; maybe TRBD1 (6 bases). With 6 bases removed from V and 11 bases from J, the gap between germline ends came to 19 bases. The CDR3 sequence is 13 residues long. CDR3 nucleotide sequence: TGTGCCAGCAGCGATCGACGGGGGGCTAGCGCTTTCTTT. Protein: CASSDRRGASAFF.

This chain joins TRBV19 and TRBJ1-5; possible D gene TRBD1, 5 bases. The CDR3 loop spans 17 amino acids. The V and J ends lost 2 bases and 6 bases respectively, with 20 bases between them. Looked up from germline, CDR1 is LNHDA and CDR2 is SQIVND (reference sequence). The CDR3 protein is CASSIPPGPTRSQPQHF. CDR3 sequence (DNA): TGTGCCAGTAGTATACCCCCGGGACCCACTAGAAGTCAGCCCCAGCATTTT. The full variable domain, rest sourced from reference TRBV19 and TRBJ1-5, is DGGITQSPKYLFRKEGQNVTLSCEQNLNHDAMYWYRQDPGQGLRLIYYSQIVNDFQKGDIAEGYSVSREKKESFPLTVTSAQKNPTAFYLCASSIPPGPTRSQPQHFGDGTRLSIL.

The chain has TRBV3-1 (or the pseudogene TRBV3-2) and TRBJ1-5; unclear D gene. The V gene's germline CDR1 is LGHDT and CDR2 YNNKEL (reference sequence). There are 15 residues in the CDR3. Trimming stripped 1 base from V and 2 bases from J, with 9 bases between. In nucleotides, the CDR3 is TGTGCCAGCAGCCAAGGCGGCCACCGCAATCAGCCCCAGCATTTT. Amino acid sequence: CASSQGGHRNQPQHF.